The 14 T cell receptor beta chains below come from one sample, sequenced in a study of T cells in Graves' hyperthyroidism and ophthalmopathy. Amplification yielded TCR beta CDR3 regions, with RNA transcripts as the source. The HTBI primer set drove a first-round RT-PCR of the TCR CDR3. TCRdb reprocessed the multiplex PCR reads via MiXCR and lists one record per CDR3 protein. The table includes about 380,000 distinct CDR3 sequences, approximately 17% detected once. Sequencing was done on a sample of blood. These TCRs come from a man aged 18-30 years with Graves' ophthalmopathy.

The V call is TRBV20-1, the J call TRBJ1-1; D is perhaps TRBD1 (5 bases). The CDR3 sequence is 13 residues long. Trimming removed 5 bases from V and 10 bases from J, with 20 bases in between. Germline CDR1 DFQATT, CDR2 SNEGSKA (reference sequence). The CDR3 loop reads CSAQPGPQEVAFF. CDR3 coding DNA: TGCAGTGCTCAGCCGGGACCCCAGGAGGTAGCTTTCTTT.

This clonotype has ten or more counts. V gene TRBV3-1 combines with J gene TRBJ1-1, with 9 positions matching TRBD1. CDR3 length: 14 amino acids. The V gene end was trimmed by 1 base and the J gene end by 11 bases; junction bases not matched to a gene: 8. Germline CDR1 and CDR2: LGHDT and YNNKEL (reference sequence). Here the CDR3 reads CASSQALAGQGAFF. The CDR3 nucleotides are TGTGCCAGCAGCCAAGCCCTAGCGGGACAGGGCGCTTTCTTT.

This clonotype was counted between two and nine times. This chain links TRBV6-1 with TRBJ2-5, with 10 bases identical to TRBD1. Germline V gives CDR1 MNHNS, CDR2 SASEGT. V was clipped by 6 bases and J by 1 base; unmatched bases: 17. The CDR3 totals 19 residues. The CDR3 reads CASSSRGTGDGHPQETQYF. Here the CDR3 DNA reads TGTGCCAGCAGCTCGAGGGGGACAGGGGACGGGCACCCCCAAGAGACCCAGTACTTC.

In this sample, this clonotype turned up a few times. This sequence joins TRBV20-1 and TRBJ2-1; TRBD2 agrees at 10 bases. Trimming at V came to 5 bases and at J to 6 bases, leaving 10 bases not matched to a gene. Germline V gene sequence: CDR1 DFQATT, CDR2 SNEGSKA (reference sequence). CDR3 length: 15 residues. The CDR3 reads CSAVGTSGVSNEQFF. As DNA, the CDR3 is TGCAGTGCTGTAGGAACTAGCGGGGTCTCCAATGAGCAGTTCTTC.

At least ten counts were recorded for this clonotype. The chain carries TRBV12-3 or TRBV12-4 and TRBJ1-6, with no clear D. There are 11 residues in the CDR3. The V end was cut by 4 bases, the J end by 5 bases, with 0 bases between. CDR3 DNA: TGTGCCAGCAGTTATAATTCACCCCTCCACTTT. It yields the protein CASSYNSPLHF.

This clonotype was counted many times. The J gene is TRBJ2-7, the V gene TRBV18; D not resolved. Trimming pared 5 bases from V and 3 bases from J, leaving 14 bases between. Germline-derived CDR1 and CDR2 are KGHSH and LQKENI. The CDR3 spans 14 residues. This CDR3 reads CASSFMDGLYEQYF. The CDR3, as DNA: TGTGCCAGCTCATTCATGGATGGCCTCTACGAGCAGTACTTC.

The chain combines TRBV2 with TRBJ1-1; 11 bases map to TRBD1. Germline trimming cut 4 bases from V and 6 bases from J; bases unmatched to any gene: 4. Germline CDR1 SNHLY, CDR2 FYNNEI. This CDR3 contains 14 residues. The CDR3 DNA follows: TGTGCCAGCAGTGTAGGGGGACAGGGGGCTGAAGCTTTCTTT. Its translation is CASSVGGQGAEAFF.

The chain carries TRBV5-6 and TRBJ2-7; D gene uncertain. The V end was cut by 0 bases, the J end by 5 bases, with 6 bases between. CDR3 size: 12 residues. The germline V gene has CDR1 SGHDT and CDR2 YYEEEE. DNA for the CDR3: TGTGCCAGCAGCTTGGTAGTGAACGAGCAGTACTTC. Translating it yields CASSLVVNEQYF.

This clonotype turned up a few times. The chain combines TRBV4-1 with TRBJ1-1; TRBD1 is a possible D gene (6 bases). Trimming removed 0 bases from V and 10 bases from J, with 21 bases in between. Germline V gene lookup returns CDR1 MGHRA and CDR2 YSYEKL. There are 16 residues in the CDR3. The CDR3 loop reads CASSQESRQVVKVAFF. CDR3 nucleotides: TGCGCCAGCAGCCAAGAGTCCCGACAGGTAGTGAAGGTAGCTTTCTTT.

This clonotype was seen many times. The chain carries TRBV9 and TRBJ1-5, with 9 bases aligning to TRBD1. The length of the CDR3 is 15 residues. The germline V gene encodes CDR1 SGDLS and CDR2 YYNGEE. The V gene end was trimmed by 2 bases and the J gene end by 5 bases; junction bases not matched to a gene: 5. The CDR3 DNA follows: TGTGCCAGCAGCGTGGGACAGGGAAGTGATCAGCCCCAGCATTTT. Translation: CASSVGQGSDQPQHF.

This chain connects TRBV3-1 to TRBJ2-3; 12 bases fit TRBD2. V lost 0 bases to trimming and J lost 4 bases; unmatched junction nucleotides: 5. The germline V gene has CDR1 LGHDT and CDR2 YNNKEL (reference sequence). CDR3 length: 17 residues. CDR3 protein: CASSQDASGGAADTQYF. In nucleotides, the CDR3 is TGTGCCAGCAGCCAAGATGCTAGCGGGGGGGCCGCAGATACGCAGTATTTT.

The chain is built from TRBV9 and TRBJ2-3, with TRBD2 matching 10 bases. CDR3 length: 17 residues. The junction had 8 bases not matched to a gene; V was cut back by 3 bases and J by 1 base. Germline CDR1 is SGDLS and CDR2 is YYNGEE. The DNA of the CDR3 is TGTGCCAGCAGCGCTTCGGTAGCGGGGGGTGGCACAGATACGCAGTATTTT. Its protein is CASSASVAGGGTDTQYF.

V gene TRBV12-3 or TRBV12-4 combines with J gene TRBJ2-5; 7 bases agree with TRBD1. This CDR3 has 14 residues. Trimming at V came to 6 bases and at J to 4 bases, leaving 8 bases not matched to a gene. The DNA for the CDR3 is TGTGCCAGCAGGACGAGACAGGGCAGAGAGACCCAGTACTTC. The encoded protein is CASRTRQGRETQYF.

There are many counts of this clonotype. The chain employs TRBV2 and TRBJ1-2; D may be TRBD1 (6 bases). The CDR3 consists of 13 residues. Germline CDR1 reads SNHLY; CDR2 reads FYNNEI. With 7 bases removed from V and 8 bases from J, the gap between germline ends came to 17 bases. The CDR3 coding sequence is TGTGCCAGCACCCCGGGGGGGGCAAGGGGCTACACCTTC. It codes for CASTPGGARGYTF.